Below, 13 T cell receptor beta chains from the same sample are listed, as sequenced in a study of radiotherapy plus CTLA-4 blockade in lung cancer. The protocol was immunoSEQ multiplex PCR, while the TCRdb copy is restricted to in-frame clones and leaves out a portion. The repertoire holds roughly 57,000 clones, approximately 84% seen once, with 6.1% in the top ten. Sequenced material: peripheral blood, taken from a patient treated with radiotherapy plus ipilimumab. The receptors come from a human donor with non-small cell lung cancer whose response to radiotherapy plus ipilimumab could not be evaluated.

V gene TRBV28 combines with J gene TRBJ1-5; a possible D gene is TRBD1 (5 bases). V was trimmed by 1 base and J by 5 bases, leaving 6 bases between them. The CDR3 is 13 residues long. Germline V gene lookup returns CDR1 MDHEN and CDR2 SYDVKM. CDR3 nucleotide sequence: TGTGCCAGCAGTTTATCCAGGGATCAGCCCCAGCATTTT. It encodes CASSLSRDQPQHF. The whole variable domain, filled in from reference TRBV28 and TRBJ1-5, reads DVKVTQSSRYLVKRTGEKVFLECVQDMDHENMFWYRQDPGLGLRLIYFSYDVKMKEKGDIPEGYSVSREKKERFSLILESASTNQTSMYLCASSLSRDQPQHFGDGTRLSIL.

V gene TRBV18 combines with J gene TRBJ2-3, with 12 bases lining up with TRBD2. Trimming took 5 bases from V and 4 from J; bases not matched to a gene: 4. CDR3 length equals 15 residues. The germline V gene encodes CDR1 KGHSH and CDR2 LQKENI. This CDR3 reads CASSASGRAPDTQYF. CDR3 in DNA: TGTGCCAGCTCAGCTAGCGGGAGGGCTCCAGATACGCAGTATTTT.

V usage is TRBV27 and J usage is TRBJ1-5; weak D call: TRBD1 (6 bases). The CDR3 runs to 16 residues. Germline V gene data show CDR1 as MNHEY and CDR2 as SMNVEV (reference sequence). V was pared by 6 bases and J by 0 bases, with 15 bases between. The CDR3 DNA reads TGTGCCAGCAGCACCCGGGGGGCCGATAGCAATCAGCCCCAGCATTTT. Translating it yields CASSTRGADSNQPQHF.

V gene TRBV10-2 combines with J gene TRBJ2-1, with 8 bases aligning to TRBD2. The ends lost 3 bases at V and 16 bases at J; junction bases unmatched: 11. This CDR3 contains 13 residues. CDR1 and CDR2 (germline): WSHSY, SAAADI. CDR3 amino acids: CASSDPGTRVSFF. CDR3 nucleotide sequence: TGCGCCAGCAGTGATCCGGGGACTAGAGTGAGCTTCTTC.

The chain joins TRBV7-9 to TRBJ2-3; a weak D match, TRBD1 (6 bases). V dropped 5 bases and J dropped 6 bases, with 18 bases sitting between them. The germline gives CDR1 SEHNR, CDR2 FQNEAQ (reference sequence). This CDR3 has 15 amino acids. The CDR3 sequence is CASSRGSGAGDTQYF. For the CDR3, the DNA is TGTGCCAGCAGCCGAGGGTCAGGGGCCGGGGATACGCAGTATTTT.

V gene TRBV7-2 combines with J gene TRBJ2-3, with TRBD1 matching over 7 bases. The germline CDR1 and CDR2 sequences are SGHTA and FQGNSA. Trimming removed 5 bases from V and 5 bases from J; junction bases left unmatched: 10. CDR3 size: 15 residues. This CDR3 reads CASSKGQSAIDTQYF. Here the CDR3 DNA reads TGTGCCAGCAGCAAGGGACAGAGTGCCATAGATACGCAGTATTTT.

This chain joins TRBV11-2 and TRBJ1-2, with 10 bases that match TRBD1. Germline CDR1 reads SGHAT; CDR2 reads FQNNGV. V gave up 5 bases and J gave up 8 bases; unmatched junction bases: 14. This CDR3 contains 16 residues. CDR3 coding DNA: TGTGCCAGCAGCCCCGTACAGGGACAGGGGACCCGCGGCTACACCTTC. Translating it yields CASSPVQGQGTRGYTF.

The count of this clone is one. The chain carries TRBV11-3 and TRBJ2-1, with D perhaps TRBD2 (6 bases). Trimming stripped 6 bases from V and 4 bases from J, with 19 bases between. The CDR3 covers 16 residues. The germline CDR1 and CDR2 sequences are SGHNT and YENEEA. CDR3 loop: CASRGLARSGYNEQFF. The DNA of the CDR3 is TGTGCCAGCAGGGGCCTCGCCCGCAGCGGGTACAATGAGCAGTTCTTC.

The chain combines TRBV5-1 with TRBJ2-2, with no clear D. Germline CDR1 SGHRS, CDR2 YFSETQ. This CDR3 region has 16 residues. Trimming stripped 0 bases from V and 3 bases from J, with 12 bases between. CDR3 protein: CASSLALGMDTGELFF. CDR3 in DNA: TGCGCCAGCAGCTTGGCCCTAGGTATGGACACCGGGGAGCTGTTTTTT.

This clone has more than one count but fewer than ten. This rearrangement joins TRBV6-1 to TRBJ2-7; TRBD1 is a possible D gene (6 bases). Germline CDR1 and CDR2: MNHNS and SASEGT. CDR3 size: 14 residues. V lost 1 base and J lost 4, with 11 bases in between. CDR3 sequence (DNA): TGTGCCAGCAGTGAAGGGGGGACAAAATACGAGCAGTACTTC. This gives the protein CASSEGGTKYEQYF.

The chain combines TRBV9 with TRBJ1-1, with 7 bases fitting TRBD1. Germline CDR1 is SGDLS and CDR2 is YYNGEE. J was trimmed by 1 base and V by 0 bases; bases with no gene match: 3. The CDR3 consists of 15 residues. CDR3 loop: CASSVGGTANTEAFF. CDR3 DNA sequence: TGTGCCAGCAGCGTAGGGGGGACAGCGAACACTGAAGCTTTCTTT. Drawing the rest from reference TRBV9 and TRBJ1-1, the complete variable domain is DSGVTQTPKHLITATGQRVTLRCSPRSGDLSVYWYQQSLDQGLQFLIQYYNGEERAKGNILERFSAQQFPDLHSELNLSSLELGDSALYFCASSVGGTANTEAFFGQGTRLTVV.

This clone came up once. This chain links TRBV7-2 with TRBJ1-4; the match to TRBD1 covers 7 bases. Germline CDR1 reads SGHTA; CDR2 reads FQGNSA. J lost 7 bases, V lost 4 bases, and 15 bases had no gene match. The CDR3 runs 17 residues. The CDR3 DNA is TGTGCCAGCAGCTCACAGGAGTCGGCAGGGGGTCGTGAAAAACTGTTTTTT. Translation: CASSSQESAGGREKLFF.

V is TRBV5-1 and J is TRBJ2-5, with 8 bases aligning to TRBD2. The CDR3 has 14 residues. V dropped 4 bases and J dropped 2; count of bases not matched to a gene: 4. Germline CDR1 is SGHRS and CDR2 is YFSETQ. The CDR3 is CASSLREGQETQYF. For the CDR3, the DNA is TGCGCCAGCAGCCTCCGGGAGGGGCAAGAGACCCAGTACTTC.